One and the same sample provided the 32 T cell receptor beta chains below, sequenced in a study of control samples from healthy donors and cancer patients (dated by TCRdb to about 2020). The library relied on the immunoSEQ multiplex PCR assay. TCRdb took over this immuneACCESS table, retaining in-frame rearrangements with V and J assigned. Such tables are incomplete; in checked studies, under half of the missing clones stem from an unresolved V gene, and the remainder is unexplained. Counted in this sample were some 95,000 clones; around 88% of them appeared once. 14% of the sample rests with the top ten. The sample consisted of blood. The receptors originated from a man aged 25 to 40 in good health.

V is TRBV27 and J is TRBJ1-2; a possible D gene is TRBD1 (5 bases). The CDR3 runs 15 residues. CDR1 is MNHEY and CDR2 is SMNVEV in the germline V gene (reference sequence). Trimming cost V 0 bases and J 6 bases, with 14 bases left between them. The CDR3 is CASSLSNYQGHGYTF. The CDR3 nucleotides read TGTGCCAGCAGTTTATCAAACTATCAGGGCCATGGCTACACCTTC.

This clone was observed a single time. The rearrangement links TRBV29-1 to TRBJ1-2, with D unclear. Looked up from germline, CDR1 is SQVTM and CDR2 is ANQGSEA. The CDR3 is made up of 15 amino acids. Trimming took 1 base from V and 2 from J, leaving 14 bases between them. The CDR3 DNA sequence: TGCAGCGTTGAAGGCGACAAAGTACGAAACTATGGCTACACCTTC. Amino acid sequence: CSVEGDKVRNYGYTF.

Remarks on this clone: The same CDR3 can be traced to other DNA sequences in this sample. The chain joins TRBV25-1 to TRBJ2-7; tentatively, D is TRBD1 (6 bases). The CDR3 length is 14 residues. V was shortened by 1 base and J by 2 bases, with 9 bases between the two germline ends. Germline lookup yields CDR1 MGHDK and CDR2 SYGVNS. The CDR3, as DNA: TGTGCCAGCAGTGAATCAGGGGCAGCCTACGAGCAGTACTTC. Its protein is CASSESGAAYEQYF.

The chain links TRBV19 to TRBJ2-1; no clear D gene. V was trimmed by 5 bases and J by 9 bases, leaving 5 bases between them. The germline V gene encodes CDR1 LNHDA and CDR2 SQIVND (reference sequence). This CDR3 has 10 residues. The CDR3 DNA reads TGTGCCAGTAGTTATCGTGAGCAGTTCTTC. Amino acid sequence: CASSYREQFF. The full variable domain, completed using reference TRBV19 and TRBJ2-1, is DGGITQSPKYLFRKEGQNVTLSCEQNLNHDAMYWYRQDPGQGLRLIYYSQIVNDFQKGDIAEGYSVSREKKESFPLTVTSAQKNPTAFYLCASSYREQFFGPGTRLTVL.

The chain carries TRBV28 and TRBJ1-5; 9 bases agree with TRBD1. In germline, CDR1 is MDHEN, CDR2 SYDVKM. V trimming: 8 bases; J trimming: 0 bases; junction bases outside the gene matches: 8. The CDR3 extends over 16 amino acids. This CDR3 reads CASLTGGINSNQPQHF. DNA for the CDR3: TGTGCCAGCCTCACAGGGGGCATTAATAGCAATCAGCCCCAGCATTTT.

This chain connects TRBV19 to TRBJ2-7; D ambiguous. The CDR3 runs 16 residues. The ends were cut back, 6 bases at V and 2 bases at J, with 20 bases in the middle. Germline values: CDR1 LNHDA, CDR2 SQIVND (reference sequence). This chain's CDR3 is CASRRRASGDTYEQYF. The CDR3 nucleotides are TGTGCCAGTAGGCGAAGGGCGTCAGGCGATACCTACGAGCAGTACTTC.

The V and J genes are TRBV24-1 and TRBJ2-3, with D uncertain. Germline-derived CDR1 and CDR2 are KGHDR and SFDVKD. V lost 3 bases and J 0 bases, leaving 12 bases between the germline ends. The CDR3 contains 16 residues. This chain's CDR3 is CATSDPRFASTDTQYF. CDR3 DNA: TGTGCCACCAGTGATCCACGTTTCGCCAGCACAGATACGCAGTATTTT.

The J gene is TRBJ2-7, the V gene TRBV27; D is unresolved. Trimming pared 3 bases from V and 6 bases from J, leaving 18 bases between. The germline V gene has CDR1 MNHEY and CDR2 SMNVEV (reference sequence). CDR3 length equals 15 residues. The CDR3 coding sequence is TGTGCCAGCAGTTTCAAGGGCCCCGCCTTCGTCGAGCAGTACTTC. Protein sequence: CASSFKGPAFVEQYF.

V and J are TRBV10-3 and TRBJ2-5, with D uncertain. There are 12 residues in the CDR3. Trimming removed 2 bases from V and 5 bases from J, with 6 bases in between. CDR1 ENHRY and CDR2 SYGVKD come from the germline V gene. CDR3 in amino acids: CAISERGETQYF. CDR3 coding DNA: TGTGCCATCAGTGAGCGCGGCGAGACCCAGTACTTC.

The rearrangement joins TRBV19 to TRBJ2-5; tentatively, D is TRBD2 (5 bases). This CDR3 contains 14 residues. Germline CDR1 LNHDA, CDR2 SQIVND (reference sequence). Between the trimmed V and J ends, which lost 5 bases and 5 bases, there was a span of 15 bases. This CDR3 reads CASSSMDGIETQYF. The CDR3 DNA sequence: TGTGCCAGTAGTTCCATGGACGGGATCGAGACCCAGTACTTC.

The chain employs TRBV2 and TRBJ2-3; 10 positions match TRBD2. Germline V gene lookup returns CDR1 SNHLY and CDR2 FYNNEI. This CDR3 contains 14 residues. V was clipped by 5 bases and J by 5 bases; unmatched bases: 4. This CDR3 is CASSLLAGVDTQYF. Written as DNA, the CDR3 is TGTGCCAGCAGTCTGCTAGCGGGAGTAGATACGCAGTATTTT.

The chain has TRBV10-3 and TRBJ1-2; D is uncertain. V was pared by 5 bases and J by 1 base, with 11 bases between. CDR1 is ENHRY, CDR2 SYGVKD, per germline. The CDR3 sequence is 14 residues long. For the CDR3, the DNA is TGTGCCATCAGTTCGAATGAGAATAACTATGGCTACACCTTC. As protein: CAISSNENNYGYTF.

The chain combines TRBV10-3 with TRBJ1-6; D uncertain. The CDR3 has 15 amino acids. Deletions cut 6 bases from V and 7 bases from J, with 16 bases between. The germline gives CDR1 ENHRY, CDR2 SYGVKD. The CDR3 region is CAIRGRERSNSPLHF. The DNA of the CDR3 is TGTGCCATCAGGGGGAGGGAGCGCTCCAATTCACCCCTCCACTTT.

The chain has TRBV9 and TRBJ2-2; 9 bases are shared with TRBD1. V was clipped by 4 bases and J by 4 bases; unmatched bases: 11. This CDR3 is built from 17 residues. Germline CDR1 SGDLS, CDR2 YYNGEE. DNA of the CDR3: TGTGCCAGCAGCCCCCATATCGGACAGGGGCGCACCGGGGAGCTGTTTTTT. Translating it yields CASSPHIGQGRTGELFF.

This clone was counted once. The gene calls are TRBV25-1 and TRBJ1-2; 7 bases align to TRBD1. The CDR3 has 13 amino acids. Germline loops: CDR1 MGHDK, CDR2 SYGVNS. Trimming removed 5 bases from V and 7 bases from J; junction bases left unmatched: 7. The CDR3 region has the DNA TGTGCCAGCAGTACCGGGACAGCACGTGGCTACACCTTC. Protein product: CASSTGTARGYTF.

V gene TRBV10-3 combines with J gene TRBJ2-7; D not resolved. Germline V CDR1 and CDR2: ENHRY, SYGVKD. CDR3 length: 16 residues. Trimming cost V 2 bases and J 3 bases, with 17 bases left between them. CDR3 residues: CAISEDLSGVGYEQYF. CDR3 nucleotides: TGTGCCATCAGTGAGGATCTCTCGGGTGTAGGCTACGAGCAGTACTTC.

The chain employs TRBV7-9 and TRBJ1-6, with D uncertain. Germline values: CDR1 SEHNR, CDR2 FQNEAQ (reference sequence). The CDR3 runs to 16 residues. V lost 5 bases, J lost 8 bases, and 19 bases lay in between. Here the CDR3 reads CASSRLGLPVDSPLHF. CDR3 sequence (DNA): TGTGCCAGCAGCCGCCTTGGACTTCCCGTCGATTCACCCCTCCACTTT.

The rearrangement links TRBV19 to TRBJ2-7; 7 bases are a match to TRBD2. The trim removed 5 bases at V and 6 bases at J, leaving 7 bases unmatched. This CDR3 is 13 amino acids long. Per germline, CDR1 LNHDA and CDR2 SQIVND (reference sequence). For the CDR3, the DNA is TGTGCCAGTAGTCCCTCAGGGAGGGGCGAGCAGTACTTC. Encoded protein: CASSPSGRGEQYF.

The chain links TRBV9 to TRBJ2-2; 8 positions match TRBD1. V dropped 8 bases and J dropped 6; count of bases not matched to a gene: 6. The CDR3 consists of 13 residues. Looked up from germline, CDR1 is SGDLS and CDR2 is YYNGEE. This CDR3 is CASALTGAGELFF. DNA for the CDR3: TGTGCCAGTGCCTTGACAGGGGCCGGGGAGCTGTTTTTT.

As DNA, the CDR3 is TGTGCCTGGAGTTGGGACAGGACGACTGAAGCTTTCTTT. Encoded protein: CAWSWDRTTEAFF. The chain joins TRBV30 to TRBJ1-1; 8 bases match TRBD1. The CDR3 totals 13 residues. Germline assignment: CDR1 GTSNPN and CDR2 SVGIG (reference sequence). J gave up 5 bases and V 2 bases, and 4 bases lay outside the gene matches.

The CDR3 sequence is CASSDSWTSGRTNEQFF. The CDR3 DNA reads as TGTGCCAGCAGTGACTCGTGGACTAGCGGGAGGACGAATGAGCAGTTCTTC. The chain links TRBV6-4 to TRBJ2-1; 14 bases line up with TRBD2. Germline V gene sequence: CDR1 MRHNA, CDR2 SNTAGT. The CDR3 covers 17 residues. Unmatched junction bases numbered 5, after V lost 0 bases and J lost 7 bases.

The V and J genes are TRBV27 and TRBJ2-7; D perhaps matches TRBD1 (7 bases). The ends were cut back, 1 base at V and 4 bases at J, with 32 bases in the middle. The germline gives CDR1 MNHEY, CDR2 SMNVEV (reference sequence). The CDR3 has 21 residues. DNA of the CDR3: TGTGCCAGCAGTTTATTCGGGGACAGTCGGGACTCTCCATCCTCTTTTTACGAGCAGTACTTC. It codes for CASSLFGDSRDSPSSFYEQYF.

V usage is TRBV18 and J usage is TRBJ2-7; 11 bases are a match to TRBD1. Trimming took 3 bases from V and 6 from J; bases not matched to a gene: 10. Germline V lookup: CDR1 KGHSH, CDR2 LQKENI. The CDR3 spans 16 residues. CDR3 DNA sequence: TGTGCCAGCTCACCCAAAGGACAGGGGGCTAATGGCGAGCAGTACTTC. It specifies CASSPKGQGANGEQYF.

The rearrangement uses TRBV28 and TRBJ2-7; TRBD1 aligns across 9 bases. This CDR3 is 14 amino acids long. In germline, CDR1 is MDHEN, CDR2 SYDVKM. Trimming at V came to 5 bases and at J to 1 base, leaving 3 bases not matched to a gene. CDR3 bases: TGTGCCAGCAGTCGGACAGGGGTTTCCTACGAGCAGTACTTC. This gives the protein CASSRTGVSYEQYF. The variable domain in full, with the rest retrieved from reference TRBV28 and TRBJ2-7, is DVKVTQSSRYLVKRTGEKVFLECVQDMDHENMFWYRQDPGLGLRLIYFSYDVKMKEKGDIPEGYSVSREKKERFSLILESASTNQTSMYLCASSRTGVSYEQYFGPGTRLTVT.

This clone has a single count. This CDR3 reads CASRSTRNYGYTF. In DNA, the CDR3 is TGTGCCAGCAGATCGACACGAAACTATGGCTACACCTTC. The gene calls are TRBV28 and TRBJ1-2; D is unclear. Germline V gene lookup returns CDR1 MDHEN and CDR2 SYDVKM. V dropped 6 bases and J dropped 2 bases, with 10 bases sitting between them. The CDR3 extends over 13 amino acids.

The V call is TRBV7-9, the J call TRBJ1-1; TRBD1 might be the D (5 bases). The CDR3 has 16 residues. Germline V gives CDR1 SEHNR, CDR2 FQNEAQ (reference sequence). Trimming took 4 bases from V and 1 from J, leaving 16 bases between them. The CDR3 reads CASSSSASGENTEAFF. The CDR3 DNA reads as TGTGCCAGCAGCTCATCCGCCTCGGGGGAGAACACTGAAGCTTTCTTT.

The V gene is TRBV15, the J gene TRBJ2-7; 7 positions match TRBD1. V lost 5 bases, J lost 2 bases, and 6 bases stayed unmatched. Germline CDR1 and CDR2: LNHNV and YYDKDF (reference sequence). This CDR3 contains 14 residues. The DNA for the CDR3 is TGTGCCACCAGCTTAAACAGGGGTGCCTACGAGCAGTACTTC. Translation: CATSLNRGAYEQYF.

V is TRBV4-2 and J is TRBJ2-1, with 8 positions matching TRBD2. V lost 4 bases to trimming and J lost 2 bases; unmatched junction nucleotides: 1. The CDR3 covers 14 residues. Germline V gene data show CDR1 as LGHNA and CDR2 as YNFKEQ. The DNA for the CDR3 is TGTGCCAGCAGCCGGGGACTAGCCTACAATGAGCAGTTCTTC. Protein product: CASSRGLAYNEQFF.

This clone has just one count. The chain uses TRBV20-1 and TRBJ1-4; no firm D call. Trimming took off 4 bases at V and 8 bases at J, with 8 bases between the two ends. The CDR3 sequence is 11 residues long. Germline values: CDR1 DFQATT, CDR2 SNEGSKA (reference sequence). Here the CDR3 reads CSAKLREKLFF. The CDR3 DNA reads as TGCAGTGCTAAACTTCGGGAAAAACTGTTTTTT.

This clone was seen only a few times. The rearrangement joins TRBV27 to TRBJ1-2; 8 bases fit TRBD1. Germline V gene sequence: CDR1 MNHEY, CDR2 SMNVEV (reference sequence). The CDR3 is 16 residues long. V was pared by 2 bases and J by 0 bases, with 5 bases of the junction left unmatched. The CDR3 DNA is TGTGCCAGCAGTTTACAGGGGGCCCTAGCTAACTATGGCTACACCTTC. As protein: CASSLQGALANYGYTF.

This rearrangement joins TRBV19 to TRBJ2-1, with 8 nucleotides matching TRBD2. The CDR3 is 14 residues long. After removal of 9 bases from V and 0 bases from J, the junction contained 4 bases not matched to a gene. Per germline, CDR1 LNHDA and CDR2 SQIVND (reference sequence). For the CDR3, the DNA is TGTGCCAGCAAGCGGGAGAGCTCCTACAATGAGCAGTTCTTC. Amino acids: CASKRESSYNEQFF.

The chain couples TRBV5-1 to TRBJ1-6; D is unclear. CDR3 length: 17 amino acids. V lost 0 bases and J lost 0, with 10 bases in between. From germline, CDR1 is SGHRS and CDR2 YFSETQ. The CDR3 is CASSLEERSSYNSPLHF. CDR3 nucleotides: TGCGCCAGCAGCTTGGAAGAGCGAAGCTCCTATAATTCACCCCTCCACTTT.